The rows below give T cell receptor beta chains drawn from one sample of a study of T cell repertoires in cytomegalovirus infection. No antigens are known for them. TCRdb re-analysed the reads in MiXCR, keeping a single row per CDR3 protein. This table holds about 920,000 distinct CDR3 sequences, approximately 31% found once. Sequencing was performed on cultured CD8+ T cells from PBMCs, taken from culture after CMV antigen stimulation. The receptors were gathered from a human donor in good health (CMV status not recorded). Some clones in this sample may be carry-over from other donors' samples. The CDR3 runs from the conserved cysteine through the conserved F or W. The D gene is left open where the match is weak. Only part of the rows carry a size: once, few, many, or a class if the clone is expanded.

D gene: TRBD1
V gene: TRBV19
clone size: .
J gene: TRBJ2-1
CDR3 length: 15
CDR3 protein: CASSIGQGDYNEQFF
CDR3 DNA: TGTGCCAGTAGTATTGGACAGGGGGACTACAATGAGCAGTTCTTC

D gene: TRBD2
V gene: TRBV7-9
clone size: few
J gene: TRBJ2-6
CDR3 length: 18
CDR3 protein: CASTIKAGGSTGANVLTF
CDR3 DNA: TGTGCCAGCACCATCAAAGCGGGGGGTTCGACCGGGGCCAACGTCCTGACTTTC

D gene: TRBD2
V gene: TRBV28
clone size: .
J gene: TRBJ2-5
CDR3 length: 16
CDR3 protein: CASSFSGGTPQETQYF
CDR3 DNA: TGTGCCAGCAGTTTCAGCGGGGGGACTCCTCAAGAGACCCAGTACTTC

D gene: TRBD1
V gene: TRBV12-5
clone size: few
J gene: TRBJ1-1
CDR3 length: 15
CDR3 protein: CASGIRQGLNTEAFF
CDR3 DNA: TGTGCTAGTGGCATCCGACAGGGACTGAACACTGAAGCTTTCTTT

D gene: .
V gene: TRBV6-1
clone size: .
J gene: TRBJ2-1
CDR3 length: 13
CDR3 protein: CASSYEPDNEQFF
CDR3 DNA: TGTGCCAGCAGTTACGAACCTGACAATGAGCAGTTCTTC

D gene: .
V gene: TRBV4-1
clone size: many
J gene: TRBJ1-1
CDR3 length: 13
CDR3 protein: CASSQGDNTEAFF
CDR3 DNA: TGCGCCAGCAGCCAAGGGGACAACACTGAAGCTTTCTTT

D gene: .
V gene: TRBV29-1
clone size: .
J gene: TRBJ1-2
CDR3 length: 15
CDR3 protein: CSVYSRPGGDYGYTF
CDR3 DNA: TGCAGCGTTTACAGCAGGCCCGGGGGAGACTATGGCTACACCTTC

D gene: .
V gene: TRBV27
clone size: few
J gene: TRBJ1-2
CDR3 length: 16
CDR3 protein: CASSLALSGNDYGYTF
CDR3 DNA: TGTGCCAGCAGTTTAGCCCTGAGCGGCAACGACTATGGCTACACCTTC

D gene: .
V gene: TRBV14
clone size: many
J gene: TRBJ2-3
CDR3 length: 13
CDR3 protein: CASSQVERSTQYF
CDR3 DNA: TGTGCCAGCAGCCAAGTTGAGAGGAGTACGCAGTATTTT

D gene: TRBD2
V gene: TRBV7-6
clone size: .
J gene: TRBJ2-1
CDR3 length: 14
CDR3 protein: CASSPTSGGSEQFF
CDR3 DNA: TGTGCCAGCAGCCCAACTAGCGGGGGGAGTGAGCAGTTCTTC

D gene: TRBD2
V gene: TRBV7-6
clone size: few
J gene: TRBJ2-3
CDR3 length: 15
CDR3 protein: CASSPMGGTTDTQYF
CDR3 DNA: TGTGCCAGCAGCCCCATGGGGGGGACCACAGATACGCAGTATTTT

D gene: TRBD1
V gene: TRBV27
clone size: .
J gene: TRBJ2-5
CDR3 length: 15
CDR3 protein: CASMPRDSPQETQYF
CDR3 DNA: TGTGCCAGCATGCCTCGGGACAGTCCCCAAGAGACCCAGTACTTC

D gene: .
V gene: TRBV7-6
clone size: .
J gene: TRBJ1-1
CDR3 length: 14
CDR3 protein: CASSPHSSTEQAFF
CDR3 DNA: TGTGCCAGCAGCCCTCATTCTAGTACAGAACAAGCTTTCTTT

D gene: .
V gene: TRBV4-1
clone size: few
J gene: TRBJ1-4
CDR3 length: 16
CDR3 protein: CASSQEHLQTNEKLFF
CDR3 DNA: TGCGCCAGCAGCCAAGAACACCTCCAGACTAATGAAAAACTGTTTTTT

D gene: TRBD2
V gene: TRBV27
clone size: once
J gene: TRBJ2-7
CDR3 length: 13
CDR3 protein: CANRKRDPYEQYF
CDR3 DNA: TGTGCCAACAGAAAGCGGGACCCCTACGAGCAGTACTTC

D gene: TRBD2
V gene: TRBV27
clone size: few
J gene: TRBJ2-1
CDR3 length: 14
CDR3 protein: CASSFGGGAREQFF
CDR3 DNA: TGTGCCAGCAGTTTCGGCGGGGGGGCGAGGGAGCAGTTCTTC

D gene: .
V gene: TRBV6-2/TRBV6-3
clone size: .
J gene: TRBJ1-2
CDR3 length: 14
CDR3 protein: CASIKGDLISGYTF
CDR3 DNA: TGTGCCAGCATCAAAGGGGACCTAATAAGCGGCTACACCTTC

D gene: .
V gene: TRBV6-6
clone size: few
J gene: TRBJ1-5
CDR3 length: 18
CDR3 protein: CASSYSYTGKMSNQPQHF
CDR3 DNA: TGTGCCAGCAGTTACTCCTATACAGGAAAAATGAGCAATCAGCCCCAGCATTTT

D gene: .
V gene: TRBV12-3/TRBV12-4
clone size: .
J gene: TRBJ2-5
CDR3 length: 19
CDR3 protein: CASTEFSGGGGTARETQYF
CDR3 DNA: TGTGCCAGCACCGAATTTAGTGGAGGGGGGGGGACGGCTCGGGAGACCCAGTACTTC

D gene: TRBD2
V gene: TRBV7-6
clone size: many
J gene: TRBJ2-3
CDR3 length: 15
CDR3 protein: CASSPIAGSGDTQYF
CDR3 DNA: TGTGCCAGCAGCCCGATAGCGGGGTCAGGAGATACGCAGTATTTT